This entry lists 21 T cell receptor beta chains sequenced from one sample in a study of patients and donors after allogeneic stem cell transplantation. TCRdb reprocessed the RT-PCR reads via MiXCR and lists one record per CDR3 protein. The sample records some 200,000 distinct CDR3 sequences, roughly 40% being singletons. Material: blood, either unsorted or a sorted T cell fraction (not recorded which). These receptors all stem from a human donor who was either an allogeneic HSCT recipient or a stem cell or donor lymphocyte infusion donor (not recorded which). It is not recorded whose cells these are; they may come from a transplant donor.

This clonotype was recorded once. This chain connects TRBV7-9 to TRBJ1-3, with no clear D. In germline, CDR1 is SEHNR, CDR2 FQNEAQ (reference sequence). V was cut by 5 bases and J by 0 bases, with 8 bases left in between. The CDR3 totals 14 residues. The CDR3 spells CASSPDFSGNTIYF. The CDR3, as DNA: TGTGCCAGCAGCCCGGACTTCTCTGGAAACACCATATATTTT.

The V and J genes are TRBV4-3 and TRBJ1-1; D might be TRBD1 (6 bases). The CDR3 extends over 14 amino acids. Per germline, CDR1 LGHNA and CDR2 YSLEER. The V and J ends lost 0 bases and 4 bases respectively, with 9 bases between them. Here the CDR3 reads CASSQDRGITEAFF. CDR3 DNA sequence: TGCGCCAGCAGCCAAGATAGGGGGATCACTGAAGCTTTCTTT.

The V and J genes are TRBV7-6 and TRBJ2-3; D is perhaps TRBD2 (6 bases). This CDR3 is 15 amino acids long. The V gene lost 4 bases and the J gene lost 4 bases, with 15 bases spanning the gap. Germline V gene sequence: CDR1 SGHVS, CDR2 FNYEAQ. DNA for the CDR3: TGTGCCAGCAGCTCCCCTATACTAGCTTCAGATACGCAGTATTTT. It is translated as CASSSPILASDTQYF. The variable domain in full, completed from reference TRBV7-6 and TRBJ2-3, reads GAGVSQSPRYKVTKRGQDVALRCDPISGHVSLYWYRQALGQGPEFLTYFNYEAQQDKSGLPNDRFSAERPEGSISTLTIQRTEQRDSAMYRCASSSPILASDTQYFGPGTRLTVL.

The rearrangement links TRBV3-1 to TRBJ2-1; 11 nucleotides match TRBD2. Per germline, CDR1 LGHDT and CDR2 YNNKEL (reference sequence). With V trimmed by 4 bases and J by 3 bases, 2 bases remained unmatched. The length of the CDR3 is 15 residues. The CDR3 here is CASSLAGGLYNEQFF. The CDR3 DNA follows: TGTGCCAGCAGCCTAGCGGGAGGGCTCTACAATGAGCAGTTCTTC.

There are a few counts of this clonotype. The chain couples TRBV5-6 to TRBJ2-7; no firm D call. V lost 1 base, J lost 2 bases, and 4 bases lay in between. The CDR3 covers 12 residues. Germline V gene sequence: CDR1 SGHDT, CDR2 YYEEEE. This chain's CDR3 is CASSLIPYEQYF. The CDR3 DNA reads as TGTGCCAGCAGCTTGATTCCCTACGAGCAGTACTTC.

This clonotype was seen more than once but under ten times. The gene calls are TRBV4-3 and TRBJ2-3, with a possible D match to TRBD2 (6 bases). The CDR3 is made up of 18 amino acids. Germline loops: CDR1 LGHNA, CDR2 YSLEER. V was trimmed by 0 bases and J by 2 bases, leaving 18 bases between them. CDR3 in amino acids: CASSQDPRGSGTTDTQYF. The CDR3 DNA reads as TGCGCCAGCAGCCAAGATCCGAGAGGTAGCGGTACCACAGATACGCAGTATTTT.

CDR3 nucleotide sequence: TGTGCCTGGACGGGGACTATCTACAATGAGCAGTTCTTC. This gives the protein CAWTGTIYNEQFF. This chain connects TRBV30 to TRBJ2-1; 7 nucleotides align to TRBD2. CDR1 GTSNPN and CDR2 SVGIG come from the germline V gene (reference sequence). V lost 4 bases and J lost 3; bases outside the gene matches: 3. CDR3 length: 13 residues.

V gene TRBV7-2 combines with J gene TRBJ2-2; 7 bases line up with TRBD1. CDR3 length: 16 amino acids. V gave up 5 bases and J gave up 4 bases; unmatched junction bases: 10. Per germline, CDR1 SGHTA and CDR2 FQGNSA. Here the CDR3 reads CASSKQSGTVTGELFF. Here the CDR3 DNA reads TGTGCCAGCAGCAAACAGTCCGGGACAGTCACCGGGGAGCTGTTTTTT.

The genes are TRBV29-1 and TRBJ2-5; unclear D gene. V dropped 6 bases and J dropped 2 bases, with 10 bases sitting between them. Germline V CDR1 and CDR2: SQVTM, ANQGSEA. There are 12 residues in the CDR3. The CDR3: CSVQTYQETQYF. CDR3 sequence (DNA): TGCAGCGTCCAGACTTATCAAGAGACCCAGTACTTC.

The chain is built from TRBV3-1 and TRBJ2-7; TRBD1 agrees at 8 bases. V shed 6 bases, J shed 4 bases, and the junction held 11 bases outside the gene matches. Germline V CDR1 and CDR2: LGHDT, YNNKEL (reference sequence). The CDR3 contains 15 residues. DNA for the CDR3: TGTGCCAGCAGTCCATTCCGGACAGGGTTTTACGAGCAGTACTTC. Translation gives CASSPFRTGFYEQYF.

In this sample, this clonotype turned up a few times. The V gene is TRBV9, the J gene TRBJ1-2; D unclear. This CDR3 is 14 amino acids long. Trimming cost V 1 base and J 2 bases, with 9 bases left between them. The germline gives CDR1 SGDLS, CDR2 YYNGEE. The CDR3 DNA reads TGTGCCAGCAGCGTAAATCTCCTGAACTATGGCTACACCTTC. Translated: CASSVNLLNYGYTF. Combining the CDR3 with reference TRBV9 and TRBJ1-2 gives the whole variable domain DSGVTQTPKHLITATGQRVTLRCSPRSGDLSVYWYQQSLDQGLQFLIQYYNGEERAKGNILERFSAQQFPDLHSELNLSSLELGDSALYFCASSVNLLNYGYTFGSGTRLTVV.

This clonotype has more than one count but fewer than ten. The chain employs TRBV19 and TRBJ1-5, with D unclear. Trimming cost V 3 bases and J 5 bases, with 11 bases left between them. Looked up from germline, CDR1 is LNHDA and CDR2 is SQIVND (reference sequence). The CDR3 has 14 amino acids. This CDR3 reads CASSIGLGDQPQHF. The CDR3 DNA reads TGTGCCAGTAGTATTGGGCTGGGAGATCAGCCCCAGCATTTT.

This clonotype appeared a few times. The chain employs TRBV15 and TRBJ2-1; the match to TRBD1 covers 7 bases. With 4 bases clipped from V and 1 base from J, the junction kept 7 bases outside the gene matches. The CDR3 is made up of 16 amino acids. Germline loops: CDR1 LNHNV, CDR2 YYDKDF (reference sequence). CDR3 loop: CATSNPRGKSYNEQFF. The CDR3 DNA reads TGTGCCACCAGCAACCCCAGGGGGAAGTCCTACAATGAGCAGTTCTTC.

The chain employs TRBV4-3 and TRBJ1-1; D call uncertain. The CDR3 spans 15 residues. The germline V and J ends were trimmed by 0 bases and 1 base, with 9 bases remaining between them. The germline V gene has CDR1 LGHNA and CDR2 YSLEER. CDR3 sequence: CASSQDRNRNTEAFF. CDR3 nucleotide sequence: TGCGCCAGCAGCCAAGACAGGAACAGGAACACTGAAGCTTTCTTT.

The rearrangement joins TRBV4-1 to TRBJ1-5; D remains ambiguous. The V gene's germline CDR1 is MGHRA and CDR2 YSYEKL. The CDR3 runs 14 residues. V gave up 1 base and J gave up 7 bases, with 11 bases separating them. The CDR3 is CASSQGPVGQPQHF. The CDR3 coding sequence is TGCGCCAGCAGCCAAGGCCCCGTGGGCCAGCCCCAGCATTTT.

This sequence joins TRBV4-3 and TRBJ2-1; 13 bases are a match to TRBD2. CDR1 is LGHNA, CDR2 YSLEER, per germline. This CDR3 spans 14 amino acids. V was clipped by 5 bases and J by 7 bases; unmatched bases: 2. This chain's CDR3 is CASSGLAGVNEQFF. The CDR3 bases are TGCGCCAGCAGCGGACTAGCGGGAGTAAATGAGCAGTTCTTC.

CDR3 nucleotides: TGTGCCAGCAGTCCCTGGACTAGAGGGTCCTACAATGAGCAGTTCTTC. It yields the protein CASSPWTRGSYNEQFF. The genes are TRBV2 and TRBJ2-1; 7 bases fit TRBD2. V was pared by 5 bases and J by 1 base, with 8 bases of the junction left unmatched. The CDR3 runs to 16 residues. The V gene's germline CDR1 is SNHLY and CDR2 FYNNEI. Full variable domain (missing parts from reference TRBV2 and TRBJ2-1): EPEVTQTPSHQVTQMGQEVILRCVPISNHLYFYWYRQILGQKVEFLVSFYNNEISEKSEIFDDQFSVERPDGSNFTLKIRSTKLEDSAMYFCASSPWTRGSYNEQFFGPGTRLTVL.

This clonotype occurred a few times. The rearrangement uses TRBV12-3 or TRBV12-4 and TRBJ1-2; no clear D. V shed 5 bases and J shed 4 bases, with 11 bases lying between them. This CDR3 spans 13 amino acids. The CDR3 reads CASSAEALYGYTF. CDR3 DNA: TGTGCCAGCAGTGCGGAAGCCCTCTATGGCTACACCTTC.

The J gene is TRBJ1-1, the V gene TRBV28, with TRBD1 matching over 8 bases. Germline-derived CDR1 and CDR2 are MDHEN and SYDVKM. The CDR3 spans 16 residues. The ends lost 6 bases at V and 0 bases at J; junction bases unmatched: 9. The CDR3 sequence is CASSILRGLLNTEAFF. The CDR3 bases are TGTGCCAGCAGCATCCTCAGGGGGCTGTTGAACACTGAAGCTTTCTTT.

V usage is TRBV19 and J usage is TRBJ1-2; D gene ambiguous. This CDR3 contains 11 residues. Germline V gene sequence: CDR1 LNHDA, CDR2 SQIVND (reference sequence). V was shortened by 4 bases and J by 4 bases, with 4 bases between the two germline ends. The DNA of the CDR3 is TGTGCCAGTAGTAACACCTATGGCTACACCTTC. It translates to CASSNTYGYTF.

CDR3 in DNA: TGCGCCAGCAGCTTGGGAGCGGGAGCCACTGGCAATGAGCAGTTCTTC. Protein: CASSLGAGATGNEQFF. V and J are TRBV5-1 and TRBJ2-1, with 8 bases matching TRBD2. The CDR3 length is 16 residues. Trimming cost V 0 bases and J 6 bases; bases outside gene matches: 8. CDR1 SGHRS and CDR2 YFSETQ come from the germline V gene.